Following are 28 T cell receptor beta chains from one sample sequenced in a study of blood T cells in healthy people across ages. Sample-barcoded 5' priming and a J-beta primer mix drove a second PCR of about 7 to 12 cycles. TCRdb reprocessed the 5' RACE reads via MiXCR and lists one record per CDR3 protein. Of approximately 800,000 distinct CDR3 sequences in the sample, approximately 25% were seen once. These data were also reused for a study on T cells of mothers and their children.

Specimen: blood. Receptors originate from a boy between 10 and 17 years old in good health.

In this sample, this clonotype turned up a few times. The rearrangement joins TRBV27 to TRBJ2-7; D uncertain. The CDR3 runs 13 residues. The V gene's germline CDR1 is MNHEY and CDR2 SMNVEV (reference sequence). Deletions cut 3 bases from V and 7 bases from J, with 13 bases between. The CDR3 reads CASSFASQGEQYF. Written as DNA, the CDR3 is TGTGCCAGCAGTTTTGCCAGTCAAGGGGAGCAGTACTTC.

The gene calls are TRBV12-3 or TRBV12-4 and TRBJ2-5; the D is unclear. The CDR3 loop spans 12 amino acids. V lost 3 bases and J lost 5, with 7 bases in between. In DNA form, the CDR3 reads TGTGCCAGCAGTTTCTTTCGGGAGACCCAGTACTTC. Amino acids: CASSFFRETQYF.

CDR3 in DNA: TGTGCCAGCAGCCAACAGGGGTTTGGCACCGGGGAGCTGTTTTTT. Protein product: CASSQQGFGTGELFF. V usage is TRBV3-1 and J usage is TRBJ2-2; possibly TRBD1 for D (6 bases). The CDR3 covers 15 residues. The V end lost 2 bases, the J end lost 4 bases, and 11 bases lay between the germline ends. Per the germline V gene, CDR1 is LGHDT and CDR2 is YNNKEL (reference sequence).

This clonotype was counted only a few times. The V and J genes are TRBV5-1 and TRBJ1-2; D remains ambiguous. This CDR3 is 13 amino acids long. The germline gives CDR1 SGHRS, CDR2 YFSETQ. Trimming took off 2 bases at V and 5 bases at J, with 10 bases between the two ends. The CDR3 loop reads CASSLSQSYGYTF. In DNA, the CDR3 is TGCGCCAGCAGCTTATCACAGTCTTATGGCTACACCTTC.

The chain recombines TRBV29-1 with TRBJ2-1; D call uncertain. Germline loops: CDR1 SQVTM, CDR2 ANQGSEA. The CDR3 is 13 residues long. Trimming took off 2 bases at V and 3 bases at J, with 8 bases between the two ends. The DNA for the CDR3 is TGCAGCGTTGAAACAGAGAGCTACAATGAGCAGTTCTTC. Residues: CSVETESYNEQFF.

The chain is built from TRBV10-3 and TRBJ1-2, with D tentatively TRBD1 (5 bases). The germline V gene encodes CDR1 ENHRY and CDR2 SYGVKD. Trimming stripped 0 bases from V and 11 bases from J, with 19 bases between. The CDR3 sequence is 15 residues long. The CDR3 sequence: CAISESAGTLGGYTF. The CDR3 DNA is TGTGCCATCAGTGAGTCTGCCGGGACCCTCGGCGGATACACCTTC.

With regard to this clonotype: A junction boundary mismatches the germline segment, possibly from a read error. The CDR3 DNA follows: TGCGCCAGCAGCCGCCTGGGACTAGCCCAGCTCTTC. This codes for CASSRLGLAQLF. The chain combines TRBV4-3 with TRBJ2-1; TRBD2 agrees at 9 bases. This CDR3 contains 12 residues. In germline, CDR1 is LGHNA, CDR2 YSLEER.

The chain couples TRBV7-9 to TRBJ2-7, with 7 bases that match TRBD1. The germline V gene encodes CDR1 SEHNR and CDR2 FQNEAQ (reference sequence). With V trimmed by 2 bases and J by 5 bases, 12 bases remained unmatched. This CDR3 comprises 16 residues. CDR3 protein: CASSLSSTTGYHEQYF. The DNA of the CDR3 is TGTGCCAGCAGCTTATCATCCACGACAGGGTACCACGAGCAGTACTTC.

The J gene is TRBJ2-1, the V gene TRBV20-1; maybe TRBD1 (5 bases). Looked up from germline, CDR1 is DFQATT and CDR2 is SNEGSKA (reference sequence). The CDR3 covers 16 residues. Trimming took 0 bases from V and 0 from J, leaving 12 bases between them. CDR3 coding DNA: TGCAGTGCTAGAGAGCTCCAGGGAAGCTCCTACAATGAGCAGTTCTTC. Translated, it gives CSARELQGSSYNEQFF.

The chain couples TRBV5-4 to TRBJ2-5; D unresolved. V shed 4 bases and J shed 3 bases, with 13 bases lying between them. Germline values: CDR1 SGHNT, CDR2 YYREEE (reference sequence). The CDR3 is 14 amino acids. The CDR3 DNA is TGTGCCAGCAGCCCGATGGGAATCAAAGAGACCCAGTACTTC. Amino acid sequence: CASSPMGIKETQYF.

The J gene is TRBJ2-7, the V gene TRBV27; D remains unclear. V lost 3 bases to trimming and J lost 3 bases, with 9 bases between them. CDR1 MNHEY and CDR2 SMNVEV come from the germline V gene (reference sequence). The CDR3 consists of 13 residues. The CDR3 here is CASSFVGRYEQYF. CDR3 nucleotides: TGTGCCAGCAGTTTCGTTGGCCGCTACGAGCAGTACTTC.

The genes are TRBV6-5 and TRBJ2-3; the match to TRBD1 covers 9 bases. J was trimmed by 5 bases and V by 5 bases; bases with no gene match: 5. The CDR3 is 14 amino acids. Germline CDR1 MNHEY, CDR2 SVGAGI. CDR3 nucleotide sequence: TGTGCCAGCAGTCGGGACAGGGCGAGAGATACGCAGTATTTT. This codes for CASSRDRARDTQYF.

The rearrangement links TRBV6-5 to TRBJ2-3; the match to TRBD2 covers 7 bases. Germline CDR1 is MNHEY and CDR2 is SVGAGI. V was pared by 0 bases and J by 0 bases, with 6 bases of the junction left unmatched. This CDR3 is built from 17 residues. CDR3 nucleotides: TGTGCCAGCAGTTACTCGAAGGGCGGGAGTAGCACAGATACGCAGTATTTT. It codes for CASSYSKGGSSTDTQYF.

With regard to this clonotype: The junction departs from germline at one end; a sequencing error may be responsible. The chain has TRBV6-2 or TRBV6-3 and TRBJ2-4; either TRBD1 or TRBD2 may supply D (5 bases each). The CDR3 runs 14 residues. Germline CDR1 and CDR2: MNHEY and SVGEGT. The CDR3 region is CASINRDGENIQYF. As DNA, the CDR3 is TGTGCCAGCATCAACCGGGACGGAGAAAACATCCAGTACTTC.

The V gene is TRBV10-3, the J gene TRBJ2-2, with 7 bases that match TRBD1. There are 15 residues in the CDR3. Per the germline V gene, CDR1 is ENHRY and CDR2 is SYGVKD. V trimming: 6 bases; J trimming: 3 bases; junction bases outside the gene matches: 7. The CDR3 protein is CAISMTGTDTGELFF. CDR3 DNA sequence: TGTGCCATCAGCATGACCGGGACAGACACCGGGGAGCTGTTTTTT.

This clonotype was observed a handful of times. The chain has TRBV29-1 and TRBJ2-5; no firm D call. V was shortened by 5 bases and J by 2 bases, with 24 bases between the two germline ends. Looked up from germline, CDR1 is SQVTM and CDR2 is ANQGSEA. The CDR3 sequence is 17 residues long. The CDR3 sequence is CSVLVLTRFGQQETQYF. CDR3 nucleotide sequence: TGCAGCGTTCTGGTTTTGACCCGTTTTGGGCAGCAAGAGACCCAGTACTTC.

Only a few counts were recorded for this clonotype. The chain couples TRBV12-3 or TRBV12-4 to TRBJ1-6; no clear D. V dropped 4 bases and J dropped 7 bases, with 8 bases sitting between them. The CDR3 length is 13 residues. CDR3 sequence (DNA): TGTGCCAGCAGTTCCAACGGGAATTCACCCCTCCACTTT. This codes for CASSSNGNSPLHF.

The chain joins TRBV6-2 or TRBV6-3 to TRBJ2-4; D is perhaps TRBD1 or TRBD2 (5 bases each). Germline CDR1 and CDR2: MNHEY and SVGEGT. Trimming removed 0 bases from V and 4 bases from J, with 10 bases in between. The CDR3 has 15 residues. CDR3 in amino acids: CASSYSRGEKNIQYF. In nucleotides, the CDR3 is TGTGCCAGCAGTTACTCAAGGGGAGAGAAAAACATTCAGTACTTC.

V usage is TRBV12-5 and J usage is TRBJ2-3; no clear D gene. The CDR3 extends over 14 amino acids. Trimming took 6 bases from V and 2 from J, leaving 12 bases between them. CDR1 and CDR2 from the germline V gene are LGHNT and FRNRAP. CDR3 loop: CASGRPEPTDTQYF. CDR3 sequence (DNA): TGTGCTAGTGGACGACCCGAACCCACAGATACGCAGTATTTT.

J is TRBJ1-2 and V is TRBV12-3 or TRBV12-4, with a tentative D call TRBD1 (5 bases). V lost 1 base and J lost 2, with 8 bases in between. The CDR3 consists of 14 residues. As DNA, the CDR3 is TGTGCCAGCAGTTTAGGACAGATGAACTATGGCTACACCTTC. It specifies CASSLGQMNYGYTF.

The chain carries TRBV12-3 or TRBV12-4 and TRBJ1-2; 9 nucleotides line up with TRBD1. The CDR3 covers 14 residues. With V trimmed by 7 bases and J by 2 bases, 5 bases remained unmatched. This CDR3 is CASTQQGANYGYTF. CDR3 bases: TGTGCCAGCACCCAACAGGGGGCGAACTATGGCTACACCTTC.

This clonotype was seen repeatedly, ten times or more. The chain is built from TRBV4-1 and TRBJ2-1; TRBD2 matches at 7 bases. The germline gives CDR1 MGHRA, CDR2 YSYEKL. CDR3 length: 18 residues. V was pared by 1 base and J by 5 bases, with 14 bases of the junction left unmatched. The CDR3 nucleotides read TGCGCCAGCAGCCAAGTGTTGGGATGGACTAGTGATCACAATGAGCAGTTCTTC. It specifies CASSQVLGWTSDHNEQFF.

The J gene is TRBJ2-7, the V gene TRBV28, with 8 bases aligning to TRBD2. The CDR3 is made up of 15 amino acids. J lost 0 bases, V lost 5 bases, and 6 bases had no gene match. From germline, CDR1 is MDHEN and CDR2 SYDVKM. CDR3 in amino acids: CASSGTSRGSYEQYF. CDR3 sequence (DNA): TGTGCCAGCAGTGGGACTAGTAGGGGCTCCTACGAGCAGTACTTC.

The rearrangement joins TRBV6-6 to TRBJ2-5; no clear D. The J call is uncertain, as TRBJ2-7 better fits the DNA end. The CDR3 length is 13 residues. Germline loops: CDR1 MNHNY, CDR2 SVGAGI (reference sequence). CDR3: CASSYSPQYEQYF. In nucleotides, the CDR3 is TGTGCCAGCAGTTACTCCCCCCAGTACGAGCAGTACTTC.

The sample holds a few counts of this clonotype. The CDR3 region is CASSEYGPAPPLHF. CDR3 DNA sequence: TGTGCCAGCAGTGAATATGGGCCCGCTCCACCCCTCCACTTT. The chain has TRBV25-1 and TRBJ1-6, with unresolved D. Trimming cost V 0 bases and J 11 bases, with 11 bases left between them. Looked up from germline, CDR1 is MGHDK and CDR2 is SYGVNS. The CDR3 extends over 14 amino acids.

The chain uses TRBV7-9 and TRBJ2-5; 9 nucleotides agree with TRBD1. The J call may be in error: the DNA end matches TRBJ2-7 better. The CDR3 has 17 residues. Germline V gives CDR1 SEHNR, CDR2 FQNEAQ (reference sequence). This CDR3 reads CASSSGQLGTGSYEQYF. The CDR3 bases are TGTGCCAGCAGCTCGGGTCAACTGGGGACAGGGAGTTACGAGCAGTACTTC.

This clonotype was seen more than once but under ten times. This rearrangement joins TRBV12-3 or TRBV12-4 to TRBJ2-2, with unresolved D. The germline V and J ends were trimmed by 6 bases and 5 bases, with 13 bases remaining between them. The CDR3 totals 14 residues. Here the CDR3 DNA reads TGTGCCAGCAGCCTGATAGGACGGACCGGGGAGCTGTTTTTT. Amino acids: CASSLIGRTGELFF.

This clonotype was counted a few times. The gene calls are TRBV20-1 and TRBJ1-4, with D perhaps matching TRBD1 (5 bases). Trimming shortened V by 2 bases and J by 12 bases, and 16 bases separated the two germline ends. Germline loops: CDR1 DFQATT, CDR2 SNEGSKA (reference sequence). The CDR3 is 13 amino acids. CDR3 region: CSARSVSGTELFF. The CDR3, as DNA: TGCAGTGCTAGATCGGTTTCCGGGACTGAACTGTTTTTT.